The subject of this entry is one TCR beta chain. Antigen specificity is unknown. PCR involved 60 Vbeta and 13 Jbeta primers. Generated by immunoSEQ multiplex PCR, the TCRdb table keeps only in-frame clones and is missing some. The sample has 130,000 to 150,000 clones; 80% are singletons. This CDR3 has 14 residues. The germline V gene has CDR1 MNHEY and CDR2 SMNVEV (reference sequence). The V gene lost 7 bases and the J gene lost 2 bases, with 15 bases spanning the gap. The entry originates in a study of cytomegalovirus exposure and HLA in healthy donors. Study results and limitations: Follow-up analysis seemed to connect common viral pathogens with several of the most significant clusters identified. Later work associated over 15,000 TCR beta sequences with HLA alleles at 0.05 false discovery rate.

This receptor was identified in a male donor in good health and CMV-seronegative. The rearrangement uses TRBV27 and TRBJ2-7; D perhaps matches TRBD2 (5 bases). Sequenced material: PBMCs. The CDR3 sequence is CASKEVGYPYEQYF. The CDR3 DNA sequence: TGTGCCAGCAAGGAGGTGGGGTACCCCTACGAGCAGTACTTC.